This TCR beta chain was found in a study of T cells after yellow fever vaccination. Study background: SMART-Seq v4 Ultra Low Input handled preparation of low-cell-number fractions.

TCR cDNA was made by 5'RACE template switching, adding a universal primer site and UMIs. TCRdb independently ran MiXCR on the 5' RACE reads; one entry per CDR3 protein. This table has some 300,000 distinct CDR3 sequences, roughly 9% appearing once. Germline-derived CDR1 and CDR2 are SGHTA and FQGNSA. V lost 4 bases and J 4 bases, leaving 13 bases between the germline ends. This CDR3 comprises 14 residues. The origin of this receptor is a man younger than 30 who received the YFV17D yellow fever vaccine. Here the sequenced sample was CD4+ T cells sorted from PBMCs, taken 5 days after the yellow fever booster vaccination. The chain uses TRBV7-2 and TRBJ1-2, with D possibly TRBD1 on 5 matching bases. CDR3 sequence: CASSSGGTRYGYTF. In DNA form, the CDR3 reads TGTGCCAGCAGCTCTGGGGGGACCCGCTATGGCTACACCTTC.